This T cell receptor beta chain emerged from a study of post-analysis software for immune sequencing data. Turning to the study itself: Relapsing-remitting, secondary progressive and progressive-relapsing forms made up the multiple sclerosis disease courses. Study-wide points: There were about 5 TRBV segments more frequent in patients than controls, and TRBV5-6, TRBV5-1 and TRBV20-1 were among them. Patients with multiple sclerosis recorded significantly lower normalized Chao1 diversity than controls, the study found. The F measure placed samples prepared in the same batch into strongly shared clusters.

Carried by the TCR beta cDNA libraries were unique molecular identifiers. MiXCR, applied by TCRdb to the PCR reads, yields one record per CDR3 protein. Of about 500,000 distinct CDR3 sequences in the sample, approximately 46% were seen once. A remark on this clonotype: Its specificity is not known.

This CDR3 contains 18 residues. With 6 bases clipped from V and 0 bases from J, the junction kept 8 bases outside the gene matches. Germline lookup yields CDR1 MDHEN and CDR2 SYDVKM. Sequenced input: blood. The chain recombines TRBV28 with TRBJ2-5, with 15 bases fitting TRBD2. The TCR comes from a girl between 10 and 17 years old with multiple sclerosis. The DNA for the CDR3 is TGTGCCAGCAGAGTAGGGACTAGCGGGAGGAAGTACCAAGAGACCCAGTACTTC. The encoded protein is CASRVGTSGRKYQETQYF.